These 9 T cell receptor beta chains were sequenced from one sample in a study of T cells in Graves' hyperthyroidism and ophthalmopathy. Amplification yielded TCR beta CDR3 regions, with RNA transcripts as the source. HTBI primers drove first-round RT-PCR of the TCR CDR3. One entry per CDR3 protein, called by TCRdb with MiXCR from the multiplex PCR reads. The table has 400,000 to 500,000 distinct CDR3 sequences, about an eighth seen once. Sequenced input: blood. The source of these receptors is a woman under 30 with Graves' hyperthyroidism.

This clonotype was counted ten times or more. The CDR3 DNA follows: TGTGCCAGCAGTGGCCCGTCGGGGAGGTATACCTACGAGCAGTACTTC. Amino acid sequence: CASSGPSGRYTYEQYF. The chain is built from TRBV6-1 and TRBJ2-7, with D perhaps TRBD2 (6 bases). This CDR3 is 16 amino acids long. The germline CDR1 and CDR2 sequences are MNHNS and SASEGT. Trimming pared 4 bases from V and 2 bases from J, leaving 18 bases between.

This clonotype was counted a few times. V and J are TRBV12-3 or TRBV12-4 and TRBJ2-7; no clear D gene. The ends were cut back, 5 bases at V and 3 bases at J, with 17 bases in the middle. The CDR3 loop spans 15 amino acids. CDR3 loop: CASSDTPLAHYEQYF. CDR3 DNA: TGTGCCAGCAGTGATACCCCCCTCGCCCACTACGAGCAGTACTTC.

This clonotype was seen ten or more times. This chain uses TRBV28 with TRBJ1-1; weak D call: TRBD1 (6 bases). The CDR3 sequence is 13 residues long. Trimming took off 2 bases at V and 4 bases at J, with 8 bases between the two ends. Germline loops: CDR1 MDHEN, CDR2 SYDVKM. The CDR3 protein is CASSLTGSTEAFF. CDR3 nucleotides: TGTGCCAGCAGTTTAACAGGGAGCACTGAAGCTTTCTTT.

This clonotype was detected many times. The V and J genes are TRBV7-8 and TRBJ2-7; TRBD2 aligns across 10 bases. V shed 4 bases and J 7 bases; nucleotides not matched to a gene: 13. The CDR3 totals 16 residues. Germline lookup yields CDR1 SGHVS and CDR2 FQNEAQ. The CDR3 loop is CASSSDLSGRFQEQYF. The CDR3 nucleotides are TGTGCCAGCAGCTCAGATCTTAGCGGGAGGTTCCAAGAGCAGTACTTC.

This clonotype appeared a few times. This rearrangement joins TRBV19 to TRBJ2-1; 7 nucleotides align to TRBD2. CDR1 is LNHDA and CDR2 is SQIVND in the germline V gene (reference sequence). The CDR3 is made up of 15 amino acids. The trim removed 5 bases at V and 3 bases at J, leaving 7 bases unmatched. The CDR3, as DNA: TGTGCCAGTAGTGCCGCTAGCGGAAACTACAATGAGCAGTTCTTC. It translates to CASSAASGNYNEQFF.

This clonotype was detected ten times or more. The CDR3 sequence: CASSLGGSSNQPQHF. DNA of the CDR3: TGTGCCAGCAGCTTAGGGGGAAGTAGCAATCAGCCCCAGCATTTT. The gene calls are TRBV11-2 and TRBJ1-5; D unresolved. The ends were cut back, 1 base at V and 0 bases at J, with 7 bases in the middle. This CDR3 comprises 15 residues. Germline lookup yields CDR1 SGHAT and CDR2 FQNNGV.

The rearrangement links TRBV19 to TRBJ2-7; perhaps D is TRBD1 or TRBD2 (5 bases each). V was clipped by 3 bases and J by 5 bases, with 11 bases between them. The CDR3 is 13 residues long. Germline loops: CDR1 LNHDA, CDR2 SQIVND (reference sequence). CDR3 nucleotide sequence: TGTGCCAGTAGTATCGAGGGGCGAGACGAGCAGTACTTC. Translated: CASSIEGRDEQYF. Looking up the rest from reference TRBV19 and TRBJ2-7 gives the full variable domain: DGGITQSPKYLFRKEGQNVTLSCEQNLNHDAMYWYRQDPGQGLRLIYYSQIVNDFQKGDIAEGYSVSREKKESFPLTVTSAQKNPTAFYLCASSIEGRDEQYFGPGTRLTVT.

The V and J genes are TRBV6-4 and TRBJ2-1, with D perhaps assigned TRBD1 or TRBD2 (5 bases each). The ends were cut back, 2 bases at V and 9 bases at J, with 14 bases in the middle. Germline V lookup: CDR1 MRHNA, CDR2 SNTAGT. This CDR3 spans 14 amino acids. The CDR3 DNA sequence: TGTGCCAGCAGTGACGATAATGGGGGAAGTGAGCAGTTCTTC. Protein: CASSDDNGGSEQFF.

This clonotype has at least ten counts. The chain combines TRBV7-8 with TRBJ1-1; D unclear. The CDR3 is made up of 13 amino acids. The ends were cut back, 5 bases at V and 4 bases at J, with 11 bases in the middle. Per germline, CDR1 SGHVS and CDR2 FQNEAQ. CDR3 sequence (DNA): TGTGCCAGCAGCATCCAGACCGGCACTGAAGCTTTCTTT. Amino acid sequence: CASSIQTGTEAFF.